Listed below are T cell receptor beta chains from one sample, sequenced in a study of CD8+CD57+ T cells in acquired aplastic anemia. Each CDR3 protein gets one entry after TCRdb re-called the reads with MiXCR. Of approximately 170,000 distinct CDR3 sequences listed, 60% to 70% are singletons. The specimen was sorted CD4+, CD8+, or CD8+CD57+ T cells (not recorded which) from PBMCs. These receptors were collected from a human donor in good health. Both conserved end residues are part of each CDR3. Fields, in order: CDR3 length, clone size, D gene, J gene, V gene, CDR3 DNA, CDR3 protein. A D gene is named only where the DNA matches it firmly. Clone size appears in some rows only: once, few, many, or a class for an expanded clone.

length: 16; size: NA; D: NA; J: TRBJ2-7; V: TRBV7-8; DNA: TGTGCCAGCAGCTTACGGAGCGGCCAGACAGCCTACGAGCAGTACTTC; CDR3: CASSLRSGQTAYEQYF
length: 15; size: many; D: NA; J: TRBJ1-2; V: TRBV7-9; DNA: TGTGCCAGCAGCTTAGGGCCGGCAGCAAACTATGGCTACACCTTC; CDR3: CASSLGPAANYGYTF
length: 15; size: many; D: NA; J: TRBJ1-4; V: TRBV9; DNA: TGTGCCAGCAGCGGACGGGACATGAGGAATGAAAAACTGTTTTTT; CDR3: CASSGRDMRNEKLFF
length: 14; size: NA; D: NA; J: TRBJ2-5; V: TRBV20-1; DNA: TGCAGTGCTAGTGGGGGAGGGGGTCGGGAGACCCAGTACTTC; CDR3: CSASGGGGRETQYF
length: 15; size: NA; D: NA; J: TRBJ2-1; V: TRBV15; DNA: TGTGCCACCAGCGCGAGCGGGACAAGTTACAATGAGCAGTTCTTC; CDR3: CATSASGTSYNEQFF
length: 13; size: NA; D: TRBD1; J: TRBJ1-6; V: TRBV14; DNA: TGTGCCAGCAGCGGCGGACAGGGAAGATTAAACCACTTT; CDR3: CASSGGQGRLNHF
length: 16; size: NA; D: TRBD2; J: TRBJ2-3; V: TRBV20-1; DNA: TGCAGTGCTAGATTGCGGACTAGCGGAGGCTCAGATACGCAGTATTTT; CDR3: CSARLRTSGGSDTQYF
length: 15; size: NA; D: NA; J: TRBJ2-1; V: TRBV10-3; DNA: TGTGCCATCAGTGATGGGGTTGGAAAGTACAATGAGCAGTTCTTC; CDR3: CAISDGVGKYNEQFF
length: 14; size: once; D: TRBD1; J: TRBJ2-5; V: TRBV5-6; DNA: TGTGCCAGCAGCGGTGGACAGGCACAAGAGACCCAGTACTTC; CDR3: CASSGGQAQETQYF
length: 18; size: many; D: TRBD2; J: TRBJ2-2; V: TRBV15; DNA: TGTGCCACCAGCAGAGGCTTAGCGGGAGGGCCCGGACCCGGGGAGCTGTTTTTT; CDR3: CATSRGLAGGPGPGELFF
length: 21; size: few; D: TRBD2; J: TRBJ2-2; V: TRBV9; DNA: TGTGCCAACAGCGTAGATCTGGGGATTACTAGCGGGAGTAAGAACACCGGGGAGCTGTTTTTT; CDR3: CANSVDLGITSGSKNTGELFF
length: 16; size: NA; D: NA; J: TRBJ2-5; V: TRBV7-8; DNA: TGTGCCAGCAGCTTATTAGCGGCGCGCTTCCAAGAGACCCAGTACTTC; CDR3: CASSLLAARFQETQYF
length: 16; size: NA; D: NA; J: TRBJ1-1; V: TRBV7-2; DNA: TGTGCCAGCAGCTTATCCCGCGGCCAGATGAACACTGAAGCTTTCTTT; CDR3: CASSLSRGQMNTEAFF
length: 14; size: once; D: TRBD2; J: TRBJ2-3; V: TRBV6-2/TRBV6-3; DNA: TGTGCCGGTAGCGGGGGGGCTAGCACAGATACGCAGTATTTT; CDR3: CAGSGGASTDTQYF
length: 13; size: few; D: TRBD1; J: TRBJ1-6; V: TRBV7-8; DNA: TGTGCCAGCAGCCAGACAGGGGGTTCACCCCTCCACTTT; CDR3: CASSQTGGSPLHF
length: 15; size: NA; D: NA; J: TRBJ2-3; V: TRBV2; DNA: TGTGCCAGCAGTGGGACGGTTGCTAGCACAGATACGCAGTATTTT; CDR3: CASSGTVASTDTQYF
length: 13; size: many; D: NA; J: TRBJ2-7; V: TRBV7-9; DNA: TGTGCCAGCAGCCTGACACCTTCCTACGAGCAGTACTTC; CDR3: CASSLTPSYEQYF
length: 17; size: NA; D: TRBD1; J: TRBJ1-4; V: TRBV24-1; DNA: TGTGCCACCAGCCAGGGACAGGGGGCCTATCAGGGTGAAAAACTGTTTTTT; CDR3: CATSQGQGAYQGEKLFF
length: 16; size: many; D: TRBD2; J: TRBJ2-1; V: TRBV7-9; DNA: TGTGCCAGCAGCCCCGTGGGGAGCGGGAGGCCCAATGAGCAGTTCTTC; CDR3: CASSPVGSGRPNEQFF
length: 14; size: NA; D: NA; J: TRBJ2-7; V: TRBV7-3; DNA: TGTGCCAGCATCTCAGAGATGGGTGTCTACGAGCAGTACTTC; CDR3: CASISEMGVYEQYF
length: 15; size: NA; D: NA; J: TRBJ2-1; V: TRBV10-1; DNA: TGCGCCAGCAGTGTCTCGGCAACCTCCTACAATGAGCAGTTCTTC; CDR3: CASSVSATSYNEQFF
length: 15; size: NA; D: TRBD1; J: TRBJ2-1; V: TRBV20-1; DNA: TGCAGTGCCCCTACACCGGGACAGGGCTACAATGAGCAGTTCTTC; CDR3: CSAPTPGQGYNEQFF
length: 17; size: NA; D: NA; J: TRBJ2-3; V: TRBV11-3; DNA: TGTGCCAGCAGCTTAGGTGGTTTTCCGGGAGTCGCAGATACGCAGTATTTT; CDR3: CASSLGGFPGVADTQYF
length: 17; size: many; D: NA; J: TRBJ1-6; V: TRBV10-2; DNA: TGCGCCAGCAGTGAAGAGGTAGTAGGGATTTACAATTCACCCCTCCACTTT; CDR3: CASSEEVVGIYNSPLHF
length: 15; size: once; D: NA; J: TRBJ2-1; V: TRBV25-1; DNA: TGTGCCAGCAGTGAATGGGGGGAGATGGGGAATGAGCAGTTCTTC; CDR3: CASSEWGEMGNEQFF
length: 13; size: NA; D: NA; J: TRBJ2-5; V: TRBV10-2; DNA: TGCGCCAGCAGTGATCCAGGGCGGGAGACCCAGTACTTC; CDR3: CASSDPGRETQYF
length: 14; size: NA; D: NA; J: TRBJ2-5; V: TRBV12-3/TRBV12-4; DNA: TGTGCCAGCAGTTTGCCCCCCTACCAAGAGACCCAGTACTTC; CDR3: CASSLPPYQETQYF
length: 13; size: many; D: NA; J: TRBJ2-7; V: TRBV20-1; DNA: TGCAGTGCTAGAGGGCTAGTCTCCTACGAGCAGTACTTC; CDR3: CSARGLVSYEQYF